This T cell receptor beta chain comes out of a study of T-cell reconstitution after alpha-beta-depleted transplantation in children. Findings and caveats of the study: About two months after transplant, alpha-beta T cells reportedly came from several hundred expanded graft clones.

The TCRbeta library incorporated unique molecular identifiers. TCRdb called the PCR reads again in MiXCR, with one record for every CDR3 protein. The sample yields 150,000 to 200,000 distinct CDR3 sequences, roughly 6.5% seen once. The CDR3 is 12 amino acids. Germline CDR1 MNHNS, CDR2 SASEGT. V shed 4 bases and J 10 bases; nucleotides not matched to a gene: 4. This clonotype has at least ten counts. Antigen: not known. The sequence was collected from a girl in the first two years of life with combined immunodeficiency, due to receive a stem cell transplant. The chain employs TRBV6-1 and TRBJ2-1; the match to TRBD1 covers 7 bases. This specimen was PBMCs, taken before TCRalphabeta/CD19-depleted stem cell transplant. CDR3 protein: CASSGQGPEQFF. The DNA for the CDR3 is TGTGCCAGCAGTGGACAGGGTCCCGAGCAGTTCTTC.